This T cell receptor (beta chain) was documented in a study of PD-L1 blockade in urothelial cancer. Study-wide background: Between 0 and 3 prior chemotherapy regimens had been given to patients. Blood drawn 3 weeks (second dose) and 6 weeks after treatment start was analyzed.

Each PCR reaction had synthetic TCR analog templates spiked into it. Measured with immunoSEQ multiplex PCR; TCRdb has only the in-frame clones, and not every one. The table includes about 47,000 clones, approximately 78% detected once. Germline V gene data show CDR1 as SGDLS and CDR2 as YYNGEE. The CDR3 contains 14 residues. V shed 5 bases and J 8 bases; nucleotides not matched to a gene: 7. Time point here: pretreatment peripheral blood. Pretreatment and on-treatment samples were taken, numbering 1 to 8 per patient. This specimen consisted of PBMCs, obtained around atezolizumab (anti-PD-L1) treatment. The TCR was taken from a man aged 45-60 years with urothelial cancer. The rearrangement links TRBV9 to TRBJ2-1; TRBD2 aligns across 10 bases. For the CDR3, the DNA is TGTGCCAGCAGAGGAGCGGGAGGGCCAGATGAGCAGTTCTTC. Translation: CASRGAGGPDEQFF. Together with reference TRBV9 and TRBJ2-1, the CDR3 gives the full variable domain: DSGVTQTPKHLITATGQRVTLRCSPRSGDLSVYWYQQSLDQGLQFLIQYYNGEERAKGNILERFSAQQFPDLHSELNLSSLELGDSALYFCASRGAGGPDEQFFGPGTRLTVL.